This TCR beta chain comes out of a study of blood T cell repertoires in COVID-19. About the research overall: Whether acute or convalescent, the COVID-19 samples came from the United States, Italy and Spain.

Data came from immunoSEQ multiplex PCR; TCRdb stores just in-frame clones and leaves some out. The sample comprises about 160,000 clones, roughly 90% of which are singletons, and roughly 2% rests with the top ten. The CDR3 sequence is 15 residues long. V lost 3 bases and J 3 bases, leaving 12 bases between the germline ends. Germline CDR1 SGHRS, CDR2 YFSETQ. The chain has TRBV5-1 and TRBJ2-2, with D perhaps matching TRBD1 (6 bases). The receptor was derived from a man aged 18 to 29 with acute or convalescent COVID-19. Sequenced input: peripheral blood. The CDR3 bases are TGCGCCAGCAGCTATAGGACAGTCTACACCGGGGAGCTGTTTTTT. Encoded protein: CASSYRTVYTGELFF.